The 25 T cell receptor beta chains listed next were all sequenced from one sample in a study of T cell repertoires in cytomegalovirus infection (dated by TCRdb to about 2019). Sequencing instrument: Illumina HiSeq 1500. TCRdb reanalyzed the raw reads on its own, using fastp at Q25 for trimming and MiXCR for clone calling, and kept in-frame beta chains. All rows with the same CDR3 protein become a single entry with the most common DNA and genes. The sample contains around 180,000 distinct CDR3 sequences, roughly 19% of them found a single time. Less than 3.5% of the sample is held by the ten biggest clonotypes. Sequenced input: PBMCs. The source is a human donor in good health (CMV status not recorded). Some clones in this sample may be carry-over from other donors' samples.

The chain combines TRBV2 with TRBJ1-6; possibly TRBD1 for D (5 bases). Germline V lookup: CDR1 SNHLY, CDR2 FYNNEI. This CDR3 is 14 amino acids long. Trimming shortened V by 6 bases and J by 4 bases, and 10 bases separated the two germline ends. CDR3 bases: TGTGCCAGCAGATTGGAGGGGTATAATTCACCCCTCCACTTT. The encoded protein is CASRLEGYNSPLHF. Full variable domain (rest looked up from reference TRBV2 and TRBJ1-6): EPEVTQTPSHQVTQMGQEVILRCVPISNHLYFYWYRQILGQKVEFLVSFYNNEISEKSEIFDDQFSVERPDGSNFTLKIRSTKLEDSAMYFCASRLEGYNSPLHFGNGTRLTVT.

The sample holds a few counts of this clonotype. The chain is built from TRBV6-1 and TRBJ2-1; 8 bases are a match to TRBD1. The CDR3 runs 16 residues. CDR1 and CDR2 from the germline V gene are MNHNS and SASEGT. Trimming removed 0 bases from V and 3 bases from J; junction bases left unmatched: 4. The CDR3 DNA follows: TGTGCCAGCAGTGAAGCGGGACAGGCTCTCTACAATGAGCAGTTCTTC. This gives the protein CASSEAGQALYNEQFF.

The rearrangement links TRBV29-1 to TRBJ2-3, with D hard to call. Looked up from germline, CDR1 is SQVTM and CDR2 is ANQGSEA. The V end was cut by 4 bases, the J end by 6 bases, with 23 bases between. CDR3 size: 16 residues. The CDR3 coding sequence is TGCAGCGTTGTGTCCCAGTTGAGTAATAGCCTCGATACGCAGTATTTT. Its protein is CSVVSQLSNSLDTQYF.

The genes are TRBV28 and TRBJ2-3, with 10 bases aligning to TRBD2. Unmatched junction bases numbered 12, after V lost 10 bases and J lost 11 bases. Looked up from germline, CDR1 is MDHEN and CDR2 is SYDVKM. This CDR3 spans 13 amino acids. The CDR3 DNA reads TGTGCCACCACCTTAGCGGGAGGACTGGGGCAGTATTTT. Its translation: CATTLAGGLGQYF. The full variable domain, its missing parts supplied by reference TRBV28 and TRBJ2-3, is DVKVTQSSRYLVKRTGEKVFLECVQDMDHENMFWYRQDPGLGLRLIYFSYDVKMKEKGDIPEGYSVSREKKERFSLILESASTNQTSMYLCATTLAGGLGQYFGPGTRLTVL.

This clonotype was seen at least ten times. This chain connects TRBV7-8 to TRBJ2-7, with no clear D. The V gene's germline CDR1 is SGHVS and CDR2 FQNEAQ. V shed 5 bases and J shed 4 bases, with 12 bases lying between them. CDR3 length equals 13 residues. The CDR3: CASSTLQGYEQYF. CDR3 DNA sequence: TGTGCCAGCAGCACTCTACAAGGGTACGAGCAGTACTTC. The full variable domain, in which reference TRBV7-8 and TRBJ2-7 provide the parts outside the CDR3, is GAGVSQSPRYKVAKRGQDVALRCDPISGHVSLFWYQQALGQGPEFLTYFQNEAQLDKSGLPSDRFFAERPEGSVSTLKIQRTQQEDSAVYLCASSTLQGYEQYFGPGTRLTVT.

Turning to this clonotype: A much larger clone is a single base away; this may be a read error. This sequence joins TRBV7-1 and TRBJ2-1; no reliable D call. TRBV7-1 is filed as an ORF, its function uncertain. Trimming removed 8 bases at V and 11 bases at J, with 16 bases between. The CDR3 runs 12 residues. The CDR3 loop is CASRLEAPKQFF. The CDR3 DNA reads as TGTGCCAGCCGCCTTGAGGCCCCGAAGCAGTTCTTC.

This clonotype was detected a few times. J is TRBJ1-1 and V is TRBV5-1; the D is unclear. There are 14 residues in the CDR3. V lost 6 bases to trimming and J lost 4 bases, with 16 bases between them. Germline-derived CDR1 and CDR2 are SGHRS and YFSETQ. The CDR3 DNA follows: TGCGCCAGCAAAGATTCGGTTGCGAGCACTGAAGCTTTCTTT. Amino acid sequence: CASKDSVASTEAFF.

Only a few counts were recorded for this clonotype. This chain links TRBV3-1 with TRBJ2-2; D uncertain. Germline lookup yields CDR1 LGHDT and CDR2 YNNKEL (reference sequence). Trimming removed 0 bases from V and 7 bases from J, with 6 bases in between. The CDR3 length is 13 residues. This CDR3 reads CASSQDTLGELFF. The CDR3 DNA reads as TGTGCCAGCAGCCAAGATACTCTCGGGGAGCTGTTTTTT.

Concerning this clonotype itself: This may stem from a read error, because a much larger clone lies one nucleotide away. The rearrangement uses TRBV7-6 and TRBJ1-2; D uncertain. Germline-derived CDR1 and CDR2 are SGHVS and FNYEAQ. Between the trimmed V and J ends, which lost 5 bases and 5 bases, there was a span of 18 bases. This CDR3 region has 15 residues. The CDR3 coding sequence is TGTGCCAGCAGCCGAGACTGGTCCGCGAAGTATGGCTACACCTTC. It translates to CASSRDWSAKYGYTF.

The chain couples TRBV20-1 to TRBJ1-2, with unresolved D. Germline V gene sequence: CDR1 DFQATT, CDR2 SNEGSKA (reference sequence). The ends were cut back, 5 bases at V and 8 bases at J, with 9 bases in the middle. The CDR3 consists of 10 residues. The CDR3 loop is CSASLGGYTF. CDR3 DNA sequence: TGCAGTGCTTCCCTAGGGGGCTACACCTTC.

The V gene is TRBV6-6, the J gene TRBJ2-5; D is ambiguous. V was pared by 4 bases and J by 3 bases, with 6 bases between. This CDR3 is 12 amino acids long. CDR1 and CDR2 (germline): MNHNY, SVGAGI (reference sequence). The CDR3 DNA reads TGTGCCAGCAGTTCCGCTGAAGAGACCCAGTACTTC. This codes for CASSSAEETQYF.

In its sample, this clonotype was seen many times. V and J are TRBV7-2 and TRBJ1-1; D unclear. The CDR3 contains 11 residues. Germline V gene sequence: CDR1 SGHTA, CDR2 FQGNSA. V lost 1 base to trimming and J lost 7 bases, with 4 bases between them. The CDR3 region has the DNA TGTGCCAGCAGCTTAGGTCTTGAAGCTTTCTTT. Residues: CASSLGLEAFF.

V and J are TRBV23-1 and TRBJ1-5; weak D call: TRBD1 (5 bases). Being an ORF, TRBV23-1 has a function that is uncertain. The CDR3 runs 15 residues. Trimming removed 7 bases at V and 3 bases at J, with 16 bases between. CDR3 residues: CASTDRDGSNQPQHF. The DNA of the CDR3 is TGCGCCAGCACCGACCGGGACGGCTCCAATCAGCCCCAGCATTTT.

The sample holds many counts of this clonotype. The V and J genes are TRBV7-2 and TRBJ2-3; TRBD1 matches at 7 bases. V was clipped by 6 bases and J by 4 bases; unmatched bases: 7. The germline CDR1 and CDR2 sequences are SGHTA and FQGNSA. The CDR3 spans 14 residues. CDR3 bases: TGTGCCAGCAGGGCAGGGGGTTCTGCAGATACGCAGTATTTT. Its translation is CASRAGGSADTQYF.

Ten or more counts support this clonotype. This chain links TRBV7-8 with TRBJ2-7, with 10 positions matching TRBD2. V dropped 6 bases and J dropped 4; count of bases not matched to a gene: 9. CDR3 length equals 15 residues. Germline loops: CDR1 SGHVS, CDR2 FQNEAQ. As DNA, the CDR3 is TGTGCCAGCAGGCGACTAGCGGGCGGCTTTTACGAGCAGTACTTC. It yields the protein CASRRLAGGFYEQYF.

This clonotype was seen many times. The J gene is TRBJ2-3, the V gene TRBV7-2; maybe TRBD2 (5 bases). Germline CDR1 SGHTA, CDR2 FQGNSA. This CDR3 contains 13 residues. V was cut by 7 bases and J by 4 bases, with 12 bases left in between. This chain's CDR3 is CASTPGSPDTQYF. CDR3 DNA sequence: TGTGCCAGCACCCCTGGGAGTCCAGATACGCAGTATTTT. Full variable domain (remainder filled in from reference TRBV7-2 and TRBJ2-3): GAGVSQSPSNKVTEKGKDVELRCDPISGHTALYWYRQSLGQGLEFLIYFQGNSAPDKSGLPSDRFSAERTGGSVSTLTIQRTQQEDSAVYLCASTPGSPDTQYFGPGTRLTVL.

This clonotype was seen more than once but under ten times. The chain couples TRBV15 to TRBJ1-2, with D unresolved. The germline V gene encodes CDR1 LNHNV and CDR2 YYDKDF (reference sequence). CDR3 length: 19 residues. Trimming removed 0 bases at V and 4 bases at J, with 24 bases between. The CDR3 is CATSRDLAGGQLTRYGYTF. CDR3 coding DNA: TGTGCCACCAGCAGAGATCTTGCAGGCGGCCAACTAACCCGCTATGGCTACACCTTC.

The chain carries TRBV6-5 and TRBJ2-2, with 12 bases fitting TRBD1. The germline V gene encodes CDR1 MNHEY and CDR2 SVGAGI. This CDR3 spans 17 amino acids. V shed 4 bases and J 4 bases; nucleotides not matched to a gene: 7. CDR3 DNA sequence: TGTGCCAGCAGTTTAACCGGGACAGGGGGCCCCACCGGGGAGCTGTTTTTT. Translated, it gives CASSLTGTGGPTGELFF.

The rearrangement joins TRBV27 to TRBJ1-2; maybe TRBD1 (5 bases). The V gene's germline CDR1 is MNHEY and CDR2 SMNVEV (reference sequence). The CDR3 has 20 amino acids. With 4 bases removed from V and 2 bases from J, the gap between germline ends came to 29 bases. In DNA, the CDR3 is TGTGCCAGCAGTTCGACCACCCCAAGAGACAGTCGCTCACCAAACTATGGCTACACCTTC. It codes for CASSSTTPRDSRSPNYGYTF.

The chain joins TRBV2 to TRBJ1-4, with 9 bases identical to TRBD1. This CDR3 comprises 13 residues. CDR1 is SNHLY and CDR2 is FYNNEI in the germline V gene. V lost 10 bases and J lost 5; bases outside the gene matches: 5. DNA of the CDR3: TGTGCCACGGCGGGACAGGGCAATGAAAAACTGTTTTTT. It specifies CATAGQGNEKLFF. The full variable domain, completed using reference TRBV2 and TRBJ1-4, is EPEVTQTPSHQVTQMGQEVILRCVPISNHLYFYWYRQILGQKVEFLVSFYNNEISEKSEIFDDQFSVERPDGSNFTLKIRSTKLEDSAMYFCATAGQGNEKLFFGSGTQLSVL.

This clonotype was observed a few times. The chain employs TRBV27 and TRBJ2-7; D remains ambiguous. Trimming took off 0 bases at V and 4 bases at J, with 13 bases between the two ends. This CDR3 region has 15 residues. Germline loops: CDR1 MNHEY, CDR2 SMNVEV (reference sequence). As DNA, the CDR3 is TGTGCCAGCAGTTTATCTTTTGTGGGCAGTTACGAGCAGTACTTC. It yields the protein CASSLSFVGSYEQYF.

At least ten counts were recorded for this clonotype. DNA for the CDR3: TGTGCCAGCAGCACCTCTACAGACTCTGGAAACACCATATATTTT. This gives the protein CASSTSTDSGNTIYF. The chain uses TRBV7-2 and TRBJ1-3, with unresolved D. Trimming removed 5 bases at V and 0 bases at J, with 11 bases between. The germline V gene encodes CDR1 SGHTA and CDR2 FQGNSA. The CDR3 loop spans 15 amino acids.

This clonotype turned up a few times. This sequence joins TRBV19 and TRBJ1-5; D gene ambiguous. V was cut by 1 base and J by 6 bases, with 10 bases left in between. The CDR3 sequence is 14 residues long. In germline, CDR1 is LNHDA, CDR2 SQIVND (reference sequence). The CDR3 here is CASSIAVYGQPQHF. In nucleotides, the CDR3 is TGTGCCAGTAGTATAGCAGTTTACGGTCAGCCCCAGCATTTT.

The chain has TRBV18 and TRBJ1-1; D unclear. CDR1 and CDR2 from the germline V gene are KGHSH and LQKENI. This CDR3 spans 15 amino acids. V was trimmed by 2 bases and J by 0 bases, leaving 10 bases between them. The CDR3, as DNA: TGTGCCAGCTCACCAAACGAAAGGATGAACACTGAAGCTTTCTTT. Its translation: CASSPNERMNTEAFF.

The table lists this clonotype with a few counts. V usage is TRBV12-5 and J usage is TRBJ1-1; 8 nucleotides match TRBD1. With V trimmed by 3 bases and J by 4 bases, 10 bases remained unmatched. CDR3 length: 16 amino acids. CDR1 is LGHNT, CDR2 FRNRAP, per germline. As DNA, the CDR3 is TGTGCTAGTGGTTTCCCGACCCTAACAGGGGGCACTGAAGCTTTCTTT. This encodes CASGFPTLTGGTEAFF.